Listed here are 14 T cell receptor beta chains from one sample, sequenced in a study of blood T cell repertoires in COVID-19. Repertoires were generated with immunoSEQ multiplex PCR, while TCRdb's copy carries only in-frame clones and drops some. The profile shows 200,000 to 300,000 clones, roughly 90% of them singletons. Sequencing was done on a sample of PBMCs or T cells enriched from blood (not recorded which). The source is a woman aged 25 to 39 who had recovered from COVID-19.

The table lists this clone with a count of one. The V and J genes are TRBV4-2 and TRBJ1-1; the D gene is possibly TRBD1 (6 bases). The ends were cut back, 0 bases at V and 6 bases at J, with 11 bases in the middle. The CDR3 contains 14 residues. Germline V CDR1 and CDR2: LGHNA, YNFKEQ. CDR3 DNA sequence: TGTGCCAGCAGCCAAGAACACAGGGTAGCTGAAGCTTTCTTT. The encoded protein is CASSQEHRVAEAFF.

The CDR3 coding sequence is TGCGCCAGCAGCTCGGTGGGACTAGCGGCCGTGGACGCGCAGTATTTT. Translated, it gives CASSSVGLAAVDAQYF. This sequence joins TRBV5-1 and TRBJ2-3; 11 positions match TRBD2. V was pared by 3 bases and J by 10 bases, with 13 bases of the junction left unmatched. Germline CDR1 is SGHRS and CDR2 is YFSETQ. This CDR3 comprises 16 residues.

The V and J genes are TRBV19 and TRBJ1-1; D not certain. Germline CDR1 is LNHDA and CDR2 is SQIVND (reference sequence). The CDR3 is 13 amino acids. V was shortened by 0 bases and J by 11 bases, with 13 bases between the two germline ends. CDR3 nucleotide sequence: TGTGCCAGTAGTATAGAAAGTAAACTATCGGCTTTCTTT. Protein: CASSIESKLSAFF. Supplemented by reference TRBV19 and TRBJ1-1, the full variable domain reads DGGITQSPKYLFRKEGQNVTLSCEQNLNHDAMYWYRQDPGQGLRLIYYSQIVNDFQKGDIAEGYSVSREKKESFPLTVTSAQKNPTAFYLCASSIESKLSAFFGQGTRLTVV.

This chain uses TRBV29-1 with TRBJ2-7; TRBD2 matches at 12 bases. This CDR3 spans 13 amino acids. The V gene end was trimmed by 5 bases and the J gene end by 6 bases; junction bases not matched to a gene: 5. Germline V gene data show CDR1 as SQVTM and CDR2 as ANQGSEA. CDR3 sequence (DNA): TGCAGCGTTCGACTAGCGGGAGAGGGCGAGCAGTACTTC. This encodes CSVRLAGEGEQYF.

The chain employs TRBV18 and TRBJ1-3; TRBD1 agrees at 9 bases. The germline gives CDR1 KGHSH, CDR2 LQKENI. Trimming at V came to 3 bases and at J to 4 bases, leaving 13 bases not matched to a gene. CDR3 size: 18 residues. In nucleotides, the CDR3 is TGTGCCAGCTCACCCGGACAGGGGATCACCCTCGGGGGAAACACCATATATTTT. Its protein is CASSPGQGITLGGNTIYF. The whole variable domain, filled in from reference TRBV18 and TRBJ1-3, reads NAGVMQNPRHLVRRRGQEARLRCSPMKGHSHVYWYRQLPEEGLKFMVYLQKENIIDESGMPKERFSAEFPKEGPSILRIQQVVRGDSAAYFCASSPGQGITLGGNTIYFGEGSWLTVV.

The chain has TRBV30 and TRBJ1-6; 8 nucleotides line up with TRBD1. The CDR3 length is 15 residues. V lost 5 bases, J lost 7 bases, and 10 bases stayed unmatched. From germline, CDR1 is GTSNPN and CDR2 SVGIG (reference sequence). CDR3: CAWGTGHHSNSPLHF. In DNA, the CDR3 is TGTGCCTGGGGGACAGGTCACCATTCAAATTCACCCCTCCACTTT.

This chain uses TRBV27 with TRBJ2-7; possible D gene TRBD2, 6 bases. Germline-derived CDR1 and CDR2 are MNHEY and SMNVEV (reference sequence). Deletions cut 3 bases from V and 4 bases from J, with 13 bases between. This CDR3 comprises 14 residues. CDR3 DNA: TGTGCCAGCAGTTTTGGTGCGGGACCGTACGAGCAGTACTTC. Amino acids: CASSFGAGPYEQYF.

This clone was recorded once. The chain joins TRBV5-1 to TRBJ1-4; tentatively, D is TRBD1 (5 bases). The germline V and J ends were trimmed by 0 bases and 0 bases, with 6 bases remaining between them. Germline CDR1 reads SGHRS; CDR2 reads YFSETQ. The CDR3 runs to 15 residues. CDR3 sequence reads: CASSLEGATNEKLFF. The CDR3 DNA is TGCGCCAGCAGCTTGGAAGGGGCAACTAATGAAAAACTGTTTTTT.

CDR3 DNA sequence: TGTGCCAGCAGCTTAGGGGGGAGGCGGGGTACGCAGTATTTT. Its translation is CASSLGGRRGTQYF. This chain links TRBV7-2 with TRBJ2-3, with D perhaps TRBD2 (6 bases). This CDR3 spans 14 amino acids. V lost 1 base and J 8 bases, leaving 13 bases between the germline ends. Looked up from germline, CDR1 is SGHTA and CDR2 is FQGNSA.

CDR3 in amino acids: CASSTGTGNQPQHF. The CDR3 DNA follows: TGCGCCAGCAGCACAGGGACAGGGAATCAGCCCCAGCATTTT. The rearrangement joins TRBV5-1 to TRBJ1-5; 9 bases are shared with TRBD1. Trimming removed 4 bases from V and 4 bases from J; junction bases left unmatched: 3. CDR1 and CDR2 from the germline V gene are SGHRS and YFSETQ. The CDR3 has 14 residues.

Here the CDR3 reads CASSRQEYTIYF. The DNA of the CDR3 is TGTGCCAGCAGCCGACAGGAGTACACCATATATTTT. This chain joins TRBV12-3 or TRBV12-4 and TRBJ1-3; TRBD1 is a possible D gene (6 bases). V lost 6 bases to trimming and J lost 8 bases, with 11 bases between them. The CDR3 is made up of 12 amino acids.

The J gene is TRBJ1-2, the V gene TRBV5-5; D remains unclear. The V and J ends lost 1 base and 2 bases respectively, with 9 bases between them. Germline V CDR1 and CDR2: SGHKS, YYEKEE (reference sequence). This CDR3 comprises 14 residues. CDR3 protein: CASSLRWANYGYTF. CDR3 nucleotide sequence: TGTGCCAGCAGCTTGCGGTGGGCCAACTATGGCTACACCTTC.

The V gene is TRBV7-2, the J gene TRBJ2-7; the match to TRBD2 covers 13 bases. Unmatched junction bases numbered 11, after V lost 5 bases and J lost 1 base. The CDR3 totals 18 residues. Germline assignment: CDR1 SGHTA and CDR2 FQGNSA. The CDR3 here is CASSQLTLGLAGSYEQYF. The CDR3, as DNA: TGTGCCAGCAGCCAGCTAACCCTGGGACTAGCGGGATCCTACGAGCAGTACTTC.

The J gene is TRBJ1-5, the V gene TRBV30, with 7 bases matching TRBD1. The germline V gene has CDR1 GTSNPN and CDR2 SVGIG (reference sequence). The V and J ends lost 4 bases and 6 bases, in that order; junction bases with no gene match: 9. This CDR3 contains 14 residues. The CDR3, as DNA: TGTGCCTGGAACCTTGGGACAGAGGGTCAGCCCCAGCATTTT. It yields the protein CAWNLGTEGQPQHF.